A selection of T cell receptor beta chains follows, all from one sample in a study of beta chain features in type 1 diabetes. TCRdb's table, derived via immunoSEQ multiplex PCR, lists solely in-frame clones and lacks some. The table has hundreds of thousands of clones, around 15% seen once. The sample taken for sequencing was naive CD4+ T cells from blood. These receptors originate from a man aged 18 to 30 with type 1 diabetes. Both conserved end residues are trimmed from each CDR3. Some rows mark clone size as missing; the rest say once, few, many or name a class of expanded clone.

few,TRBJ2-1,TRBV7-9,ASSLGTGLLTTYNEQF
-,TRBJ1-2,TRBV5-4,ASSPGQFPNYGYT
few,TRBJ2-5,TRBV5-1,ASSLRGEETQY
-,TRBJ1-1,TRBV4-1,ASSLTTGGTEAF
once,TRBJ1-6,TRBV11-2,ASSPQGTGNSPLH
few,TRBJ2-1,TRBV13,ASSRVRDTYNEQF
-,TRBJ2-1,TRBV18,ASSLGGGNEQF
few,TRBJ2-5,TRBV28,ASSFWASVQETQY
few,TRBJ1-1,TRBV29-1,SVWAGENTEAF
-,TRBJ2-3,TRBV27,ASRRSSTDTQY
few,TRBJ1-6,TRBV10-3,AISEGSYNSPLH
few,TRBJ2-7,TRBV6-1,ASSRGTYEQY
few,TRBJ1-6,TRBV4-2,ASSQEGTGSLPLH
few,TRBJ2-6,TRBV29-1,SARAPGANVLT
few,TRBJ2-5,TRBV6-5,ASAPQGVAGVPQY
-,TRBJ2-7,TRBV6-6,ASSSGHTRSYEQY
few,TRBJ1-1,TRBV9,ASSTMVQRPAF
-,TRBJ2-3,TRBV6-5,ASSYSRDRGVDTQY
-,TRBJ2-1,TRBV6-5,ASSYSMGSSYNEQF
few,TRBJ1-4,TRBV4-2,ASSRDREGEKLF
-,TRBJ1-1,TRBV10-3,AISTRQENTEAF
-,TRBJ1-1,TRBV7-2,ASSLAPGQANTEAF
-,TRBJ1-2,TRBV18,ASSRRDGDGYT
-,TRBJ2-1,TRBV29-1,SVGALFGYNEQF
-,TRBJ2-3,TRBV5-1,ASSGGTYSTDTQY
few,TRBJ1-1,TRBV5-1,ASSPRGDGAF
few,TRBJ2-1,TRBV11-3,ASSLGSEVWDEQF
few,TRBJ2-5,TRBV10-3,AISVLGETQY
-,-,TRBV30,AWSSRQLPYEQY
few,TRBJ2-6,TRBV29-1,SARDTRSGANVLT
-,TRBJ1-1,TRBV7-2,ASSLDRDTEAF
-,TRBJ2-5,TRBV4-2,ASSQDWYASGGFETQY
-,TRBJ2-7,TRBV6-5,ASSGSAYEQY
once,TRBJ1-4,TRBV15,ATSRVKAKGEKLF
-,TRBJ1-1,TRBV29-1,SGHIPFATEAF
-,TRBJ1-5,TRBV29-1,SVLTGMNQPQH
-,TRBJ1-2,TRBV6-6,ASSTQQGASGYT
-,-,TRBV5-4,ASSFSGGNEQY
-,TRBJ1-6,TRBV5-6,ASSVDRAMALH